This T cell receptor (beta chain) was retrieved from a study of cytomegalovirus exposure and HLA in healthy donors (dated by TCRdb to about 2017). Turning to the overall study: An earlier analysis of approximately 640 of the donors reported roughly 270 Gb of sequence data and 117 million unique TCR beta sequences from about 179 million T cells. Because of strong linkage in the cohort, five DR-DQ haplotypes were treated as single units for association and clustering. The study was designed to test whether signatures of past pathogen exposure could be identified by cataloging public T cell receptors. The number of typed donors differed by locus: about 620-640 for A, B, C, DRB1 and DQB1; 500 to 550 for DQA1; around 610 for DPA1; and roughly 450 for DPB1. The T cell repertoires of some 670 subjects were profiled by immunosequencing and related to cytomegalovirus serostatus. In addition to the first cohort of 650 to 750 subjects, a separate validation cohort of under 150 different subjects was used. An earlier analysis of fewer than 700 of the donors applied high-throughput TCR beta sequencing to assess whether each TCR beta V gene segment acted as functional or pseudogenic. A later genetic analysis took genome-wide SNP genotypes for about 55% of the roughly 700 donors and used that subset as a discovery cohort. Roughly 300 gigabases of sequencing data and around 87 million unique TCR sequences were included in an early release covering several hundred HLA-typed donors. Donor age, sex, ethnicity and CMV serostatus were compiled alongside the repertoire data. The study combined high-throughput TCR immunosequencing, statistical association of individual TCRs with disease status, and machine learning to predict cytomegalovirus infection status. A later analysis re-examined previously published TCR beta repertoires from around 670 donors and added high-resolution HLA genotyping to investigate patterns of TCR occurrence. In the later analysis, no new phenotypic data were used to find candidate immune exposures; instead, reliance was placed on TCR beta sequences and their occurrence across donors. Among roughly 400 genotyped donors of the cohort, an average of about 240,000 unique TCR beta nucleotide sequences were sequenced per donor, roughly 20% of them non-productive. Class I and class II HLA loci were covered by the typing at four-digit resolution. Among the roughly 400 genotyped donors, approximately 76% belonged to the genetic ancestry cluster associated with self-reported Caucasian donors. Every repertoire in the discovery cohort had been generated on one and the same sequencing platform. What the work shows at the level of the full study, not this receptor alone: Strong co-occurrence of HLA alleles, especially DR and DQ, made assigning TCR associations to individual alleles difficult. In a later genetic analysis, a missense DCLRE1C variant was associated with V-gene and J-gene trimming of TCR beta chains, and the association was replicated in an independent cohort. The cohort was sequenced for TCR beta chains only, and without alpha or paired-chain data the features that could be detected were limited. At a false discovery rate of 0.05, a later analysis linked 16,000 or so TCR beta sequences to specific HLA alleles. In a later analysis, TCR association rates were found to vary across HLA loci, with the most associated TCRs seen for DRB1 alleles and the fewest for HLA-C alleles. The earlier analysis of 450 to 700 of the donors excluded some 15 rarely observed V segments, including chromosome 9 orphons, because counts were too low. A group of highly shared sequence variants was considered likely to be a technical artifact of the sequencing pipeline. Across donors, most TCR sequences were observed very rarely, whereas some public TCRs were present in many individuals. The classifier was reported to diagnose cytomegalovirus status with high specificity and sensitivity in both the original and validation cohorts. In a later analysis, HLA-associated TCR beta chains showed more clonal expansion and lower generation probabilities than non-associated chains that were equally common. In the study, 164 TCR beta chains were listed as associated with cytomegalovirus. The 87-base-pair reads could not distinguish some IMGT-functional V segments, including TRBV6-2 and TRBV6-3, so those segments were excluded. A later analysis found that most CMV-associated TCR beta chains appeared HLA-restricted, with HLA associations seemingly driven largely by CMV exposure. The authors suggested that the approach could potentially be generalized to other disease states and immunological phenotypes. Three of the identified cytomegalovirus-associated TCR beta chains were confirmed in vitro to be specific for cytomegalovirus antigens. Linkage disequilibrium might explain the correlated functional status among segregating V segments, but an unknown experimental factor could not be excluded. Because HLA typing was unavailable for some donors at each locus, only the typed subset was used in association tests. A later analysis reported that several top co-occurrence clusters appeared linked to parvovirus B19, influenza, CMV and Epstein-Barr virus. The only immune exposure information available for the cohort was CMV serostatus. Broadly in line with IMGT annotations, most TCR beta V segments showed up in productive rearrangements about 90% or about 30% of the time in an earlier analysis of 450 to 750 of the donors. According to a later genetic analysis, donors in an Asian-associated ancestry cluster had fewer N-insertions in productive TCRs than the approximately 700-donor mean. A further reported finding was that TCR beta sequences accurately predicted the HLA-A and HLA-B alleles for most subjects in the first cohort. Sequencing depth was assumed to be roughly uniform across donors in the presence/absence analyses, though that assumption may not hold.

Comments on this clone: Its antigen has not been determined. Per-nucleotide qualities are absent, and no much larger clonotype sits a single base away.

The cohort consisted of fewer than 700 healthy bone marrow donors. All cohort members were sampled while nominally healthy, although unrecorded immune exposures were likely present. The donor tested CMV seropositive and was one of the 289 seropositive cohort members. Each donor provided a peripheral blood sample, and peripheral blood mononuclear cells were used for TCR beta sequencing. Genomic DNA was extracted from the blood cell samples with the Qiagen DNeasy Blood Extraction Kit. The protocol used for the library was the immunoSEQ multiplex PCR assay. For the multiplex PCR, a mixture combining 60 forward primers for TCR Vbeta segments and 13 reverse primers for TCR Jbeta segments was used. The CDR3 region of rearranged TCR beta genes was amplified from genomic DNA by a multiplex PCR assay. The amplified TCR beta libraries were sequenced on the Illumina HiSeq System as 87-base-pair reads. The study's own analysis went as follows. In a later analysis, about 80 million unique TCR beta chains were counted across the 650 to 700 repertoires, and around 10 million of these chains were shared by at least two donors. To remove PCR and sequencing errors, raw reads were error-corrected and collapsed into unique sequences using a nearest-neighbor algorithm that merged closely related sequences. CDR3 sequences were aligned to IMGT reference sequences to assign V, D and J gene segments. For a sequence to be retained, a match of at least six nucleotides to both a V gene segment and a J gene segment was required. A rearrangement was called productive if the CDR3 had no stop codons and remained in frame with V and J, and every other rearrangement was called non-productive. CDR3 was defined according to IMGT convention as the region running from the second conserved V-encoded cysteine to the conserved J-encoded phenylalanine. The earlier analysis of 587 of the donors excluded any sequence lacking an unambiguous match to a single V gene segment. An earlier analysis of some 500 of the donors classified V segments as functional when productive rearrangements were above 56.7% and as segregating when the standard deviation between donors was above 5%. A statistical classification framework was built for diagnosing cytomegalovirus status from the catalog of TCR beta chain sequences. V and J gene assignment, in a later analysis, came from comparing TCR nucleotide sequences with IMGT/GENE-DB human TR gene sequences. A later analysis assigned CDR3 sequences and most-parsimonious VDJ recombination scenarios with the TCRdist pipeline. In a later analysis, each TCR beta chain was defined by its CDR3 amino acid sequence together with its V-gene family, and reads without a unique V-gene family were excluded. In a later analysis, 450 to 600 highly shared, low-generation-probability nucleotide sequences were removed to address suspected cross-contamination and a sequencing artifact. For each public chain, a later analysis derived a clonal expansion index from normalized ranks of inferred template counts within each repertoire. In a later analysis, generation probabilities were computed with a VDJ recombination model fitted to out-of-frame rearrangements, and the resulting probabilities were checked against IGoR. Hypergeometric tests were used in a later analysis to score TCR-TCR, TCR-HLA and TCR-CMV co-occurrence, with a repertoire-size bias correction applied to the TCR pairs. In a later analysis, false discovery rates were estimated by permuting HLA or CMV assignments 20 times. In a later analysis, co-occurring TCRs were grouped using DBSCAN, and TCRdist sequence similarity was added for clustering within HLA-allele-positive subsets. For co-occurrence clustering, repertoires with fewer than 30,000 or more than 120,000 public chains were excluded, along with four or five repertoires with anomalous nucleotide sharing. TCRdb took over this immuneACCESS table, retaining in-frame rearrangements with V and J assigned. Such tables are incomplete; in checked studies, under half of the missing clones stem from an unresolved V gene, and the remainder is unexplained. For V, J and clone size, that table is used; D and trimming come from the DNA. For this sample the table gives 80,000 to 100,000 clones, of which about 67% were detected only once. The ten largest clonotypes hold roughly 16% of the sample.

According to the germline V gene (reference sequence), CDR1 reads LNHNV and CDR2 reads YYDKDF. The cysteine opens and the phenylalanine closes a CDR3 of 13 amino acids. CDR3 DNA is the only sequence kept; it has 39 bases, read in frame from the first base. The germline ends are 15 bases apart after V is trimmed by 8 bases and J by 4 bases. The sequenced material came from PBMCs. The V gene is TRBV15 and the J gene is TRBJ2-7; matching of 5 bases hints at TRBD2 as the D gene. This sequence was found in a young woman in good health and CMV-seropositive. The CDR3 corresponds to CATGASLSYEQYF. Read as DNA, the sequence is TGTGCCACCGGCGCTAGCCTTTCGTACGAGCAGTACTTC.